Shown below are 4 T cell receptor beta chains from a single sample sequenced in a study of OX40 agonist ivuxolimab in advanced cancers. This table comes from immunoSEQ multiplex PCR, and its TCRdb copy is limited to in-frame clones, with some not included. Of about 64,000 clones in the sample, roughly 89% are singletons; the top ten hold 4.5% to 5.5%. Sample: CD4+ or CD8+ T cells sorted from blood, taken in a trial of the OX40 agonist ivuxolimab. The receptors shown here come from an adult with an advanced solid tumor such as melanoma, head and neck, liver or kidney cancer.

V and J are TRBV7-9 and TRBJ2-1, with a weak D call TRBD1 (5 bases). The CDR3 is 12 amino acids. Germline CDR1 is SEHNR and CDR2 is FQNEAQ (reference sequence). V shed 5 bases and J shed 7 bases, with 9 bases lying between them. CDR3 coding DNA: TGTGCCAGCAGCGGCCCAGGGAATGAGCAGTTCTTC. Translated, it gives CASSGPGNEQFF.

V gene TRBV7-8 combines with J gene TRBJ2-5, with D possibly matching TRBD2 (5 bases). CDR3 size: 16 residues. CDR1 and CDR2 (germline): SGHVS, FQNEAQ. V lost 2 bases and J lost 1, with 14 bases in between. This CDR3 is CASSLTGIGSQETQYF. The CDR3 DNA follows: TGTGCCAGCAGCTTAACGGGGATCGGGTCCCAAGAGACCCAGTACTTC.

The V and J genes are TRBV14 and TRBJ2-7; D call uncertain. This CDR3 is built from 13 residues. V lost 1 base and J lost 6, with 10 bases in between. The V gene's germline CDR1 is SGHDN and CDR2 FVKESK. As DNA, the CDR3 is TGTGCCAGCAGCCAAGGCACAGTCGGCGAGCAGTACTTC. This codes for CASSQGTVGEQYF.

The chain carries TRBV5-1 and TRBJ2-3; the D gene could be TRBD1 or TRBD2 (6 bases each). There are 15 residues in the CDR3. V dropped 2 bases and J dropped 0 bases, with 10 bases sitting between them. The germline CDR1 and CDR2 sequences are SGHRS and YFSETQ. The DNA for the CDR3 is TGCGCCAGCAGCTTCTGGGGGGCGAGCACAGATACGCAGTATTTT. It encodes CASSFWGASTDTQYF.